The 32 T cell receptor beta chains in this list originate from one sample, sequenced in a study of blood T cell repertoires in COVID-19. Generated by immunoSEQ multiplex PCR, the TCRdb table keeps only in-frame clones and is missing some. The data contain 200,000 to 250,000 clones, approximately 87% of them singletons. The sequencing input was PBMCs or T cells enriched from blood (not recorded which). The receptors shown here come from a woman in her fifties or sixties in a cohort exposed to, infected with or recovered from COVID-19 (not recorded which).

The chain uses TRBV9 and TRBJ1-3; D remains ambiguous. The CDR3 is 14 residues long. Germline V gene sequence: CDR1 SGDLS, CDR2 YYNGEE. V lost 0 bases, J lost 1 base, and 5 bases lay in between. The CDR3: CASSVEPSGNTIYF. The CDR3 DNA reads as TGTGCCAGCAGCGTAGAGCCTTCTGGAAACACCATATATTTT.

V and J are TRBV27 and TRBJ1-2, with TRBD1 matching over 8 bases. Trimming at V came to 5 bases and at J to 7 bases, leaving 6 bases not matched to a gene. The CDR3 loop spans 13 amino acids. The germline CDR1 and CDR2 sequences are MNHEY and SMNVEV (reference sequence). The CDR3 loop is CASSTGGRSGYTF. Written as DNA, the CDR3 is TGTGCCAGCAGTACAGGGGGGAGGAGTGGCTACACCTTC.

V usage is TRBV10-3 and J usage is TRBJ1-2, with 7 bases matching TRBD1. J gave up 4 bases and V 4 bases, and 9 bases lay outside the gene matches. Germline CDR1 and CDR2: ENHRY and SYGVKD. The CDR3 contains 15 residues. CDR3 sequence: CAISGTGGQAYGYTF. CDR3 nucleotides: TGTGCCATCAGTGGGACAGGTGGACAGGCCTATGGCTACACCTTC.

The chain joins TRBV5-6 to TRBJ2-5, with a weak D call TRBD1 (6 bases). This CDR3 comprises 15 residues. The germline V and J ends were trimmed by 0 bases and 4 bases, with 13 bases remaining between them. Germline V gene sequence: CDR1 SGHDT, CDR2 YYEEEE. The CDR3 sequence: CASSLVPQGGETQYF. CDR3 DNA: TGTGCCAGCAGCTTGGTCCCACAGGGCGGAGAGACCCAGTACTTC.

V is TRBV10-2 and J is TRBJ1-2; 8 bases agree with TRBD1. The germline V gene encodes CDR1 WSHSY and CDR2 SAAADI. V shed 6 bases, J shed 4 bases, and the junction held 10 bases outside the gene matches. The CDR3 spans 15 residues. The CDR3 coding sequence is TGCGCCAGCAGAAAAGGACAGGGTGGGAGCTATGGCTACACCTTC. Translating it yields CASRKGQGGSYGYTF.

This clone was seen a handful of times. This chain connects TRBV11-2 to TRBJ1-2; no definite D call. This CDR3 contains 14 residues. Trimming took off 1 base at V and 8 bases at J, with 14 bases between the two ends. From germline, CDR1 is SGHAT and CDR2 FQNNGV. CDR3 sequence: CASSLGDLGVGYTF. The CDR3 coding sequence is TGTGCCAGCAGCTTAGGAGATCTAGGAGTAGGCTACACCTTC.

This rearrangement joins TRBV20-1 to TRBJ2-5, with TRBD1 as a possible D gene (5 bases). This CDR3 is built from 16 residues. Trimming pared 4 bases from V and 0 bases from J, leaving 18 bases between. Germline V lookup: CDR1 DFQATT, CDR2 SNEGSKA (reference sequence). CDR3 DNA: TGCAGTGCTAATGACATGGACACGCTAAACCAAGAGACCCAGTACTTC. Amino acids: CSANDMDTLNQETQYF.

CDR3 DNA sequence: TGTGCCAGCAGCGGATCCGCGGGGGCAGGACGCAATCAGCCCCAGCATTTT. It specifies CASSGSAGAGRNQPQHF. V usage is TRBV11-2 and J usage is TRBJ1-5; possibly TRBD1 for D (6 bases). CDR1 SGHAT and CDR2 FQNNGV come from the germline V gene. The CDR3 contains 17 residues. Trimming stripped 5 bases from V and 2 bases from J, with 19 bases between.

The chain carries TRBV19 and TRBJ2-3; 13 bases are a match to TRBD2. The CDR3 runs 16 residues. Germline values: CDR1 LNHDA, CDR2 SQIVND (reference sequence). The junction had 3 bases not matched to a gene; V was cut back by 3 bases and J by 3 bases. The CDR3 protein is CASSIGTSGVTDTQYF. The CDR3 DNA reads TGTGCCAGTAGTATTGGGACTAGCGGGGTTACAGATACGCAGTATTTT.

The chain joins TRBV12-3 or TRBV12-4 to TRBJ1-1; TRBD1 matches 8 bases. V lost 5 bases to trimming and J lost 2 bases; unmatched junction nucleotides: 1. CDR3 length: 13 residues. The CDR3, as DNA: TGTGCCAGCAGTCAGGGGGCCAACACTGAAGCTTTCTTT. Protein product: CASSQGANTEAFF.

This rearrangement joins TRBV4-2 to TRBJ1-2; the D gene is possibly TRBD1 (5 bases). Trimming took 2 bases from V and 0 from J, leaving 13 bases between them. CDR3 length: 16 amino acids. Germline loops: CDR1 LGHNA, CDR2 YNFKEQ. The DNA of the CDR3 is TGTGCCAGCAGCCAAACCCTGGACAACCCTAACTATGGCTACACCTTC. Translated, it gives CASSQTLDNPNYGYTF.

CDR3 residues: CATATGSDLFEQYF. For the CDR3, the DNA is TGCGCCACTGCGACAGGGTCGGACCTCTTCGAGCAGTACTTC. The rearrangement joins TRBV5-1 to TRBJ2-7, with 7 bases lining up with TRBD1. CDR3 length equals 14 residues. Germline V CDR1 and CDR2: SGHRS, YFSETQ. Losses at the gene ends were 9 bases for V and 6 bases for J; bases not matched to a gene: 15. The variable domain in full, with the rest retrieved from reference TRBV5-1 and TRBJ2-7, is KAGVTQTPRYLIKTRGQQVTLSCSPISGHRSVSWYQQTPGQGLQFLFEYFSETQRNKGNFPGRFSGRQFSNSRSEMNVSTLELGDSALYLCATATGSDLFEQYFGPGTRLTVT.

The genes are TRBV28 and TRBJ1-4, with 12 bases identical to TRBD1. There are 17 residues in the CDR3. Trimming took 8 bases from V and 8 from J; bases not matched to a gene: 15. Germline V CDR1 and CDR2: MDHEN, SYDVKM. CDR3 sequence: CASSTGTGGVMNEKLFF. CDR3 in DNA: TGTGCCAGCTCTACCGGGACAGGGGGCGTGATGAACGAAAAACTGTTTTTT.

This sequence joins TRBV5-4 and TRBJ1-1; a possible D gene is TRBD1 (5 bases). Looked up from germline, CDR1 is SGHNT and CDR2 is YYREEE (reference sequence). CDR3 length equals 15 residues. The V end lost 4 bases, the J end lost 0 bases, and 13 bases lay between the germline ends. This CDR3 reads CASSDPGNLNTEAFF. Here the CDR3 DNA reads TGTGCCAGCAGCGACCCAGGGAACTTGAACACTGAAGCTTTCTTT.

This clone was seen once. The gene calls are TRBV7-9 and TRBJ2-1, with 8 bases identical to TRBD1. V was clipped by 4 bases and J by 10 bases; unmatched bases: 6. The CDR3 extends over 13 amino acids. The germline V gene has CDR1 SEHNR and CDR2 FQNEAQ (reference sequence). The CDR3 region is CASSSEDRAEQFF. CDR3 DNA sequence: TGTGCCAGCAGCTCAGAGGACAGGGCGGAGCAGTTCTTC.

The gene calls are TRBV7-9 and TRBJ1-6; 7 bases are a match to TRBD1. This CDR3 has 14 amino acids. Trimming cost V 3 bases and J 9 bases; bases outside gene matches: 5. CDR1 and CDR2 from the germline V gene are SEHNR and FQNEAQ (reference sequence). The CDR3 reads CASSFGDRLSPLHF. CDR3 bases: TGTGCCAGCAGCTTCGGGGACAGACTTTCACCCCTCCACTTT. The full variable domain, its missing parts supplied by reference TRBV7-9 and TRBJ1-6, is DTGVSQNPRHKITKRGQNVTFRCDPISEHNRLYWYRQTLGQGPEFLTYFQNEAQLEKSRLLSDRFSAERPKGSFSTLEIQRTEQGDSAMYLCASSFGDRLSPLHFGNGTRLTVT.

The CDR3 nucleotides read TGTGCCAGCAGCCACGATGAGCGGGGCACCGGGGAGTTCTTC. Amino acid sequence: CASSHDERGTGEFF. The chain has TRBV3-1 (or the pseudogene TRBV3-2) and TRBJ2-1, with 7 bases aligning to TRBD2. Unmatched junction bases numbered 13, after V lost 3 bases and J lost 14 bases. CDR1 is LGHDT, CDR2 YNNKEL, per germline (reference sequence). This CDR3 contains 14 residues.

The chain joins TRBV6-1 to TRBJ2-7, with D perhaps TRBD2 (5 bases). The CDR3 contains 14 residues. Per the germline V gene, CDR1 is MNHNS and CDR2 is SASEGT. Trimming removed 2 bases at V and 0 bases at J, with 8 bases between. The DNA of the CDR3 is TGTGCCAGCAGTGAAATTGGACTCTCCTACGAGCAGTACTTC. Its translation is CASSEIGLSYEQYF.

The chain is built from TRBV4-1 and TRBJ2-3; 15 nucleotides line up with TRBD2. This CDR3 is built from 19 residues. Trimming removed 4 bases from V and 4 bases from J; junction bases left unmatched: 12. Per germline, CDR1 MGHRA and CDR2 YSYEKL. The CDR3: CASSPGGLAGGNRPDTQYF. The CDR3 region has the DNA TGCGCCAGCAGCCCCGGGGGACTAGCGGGGGGTAACCGCCCAGATACGCAGTATTTT.

This clone showed up just a few times. The CDR3: CASSREQETQYF. The DNA of the CDR3 is TGTGCCAGCAGTCGGGAGCAAGAGACCCAGTACTTC. The V gene is TRBV2, the J gene TRBJ2-5; tentative D call: TRBD2 (6 bases). This CDR3 has 12 residues. The germline CDR1 and CDR2 sequences are SNHLY and FYNNEI. Deletions cut 5 bases from V and 2 bases from J, with 6 bases between.

The chain carries TRBV5-1 and TRBJ1-1; no firm D call. The V gene's germline CDR1 is SGHRS and CDR2 YFSETQ. Trimming left V 4 bases short and J 5 bases short, with 15 bases between. The CDR3 loop spans 14 amino acids. The CDR3 spells CASSAFEGKTEAFF. CDR3 nucleotide sequence: TGCGCCAGCAGCGCCTTTGAGGGTAAGACTGAAGCTTTCTTT.

The chain employs TRBV5-5 and TRBJ1-2; perhaps TRBD1 as D (5 bases). Trimming left V 2 bases short and J 4 bases short, with 6 bases between. The CDR3 loop spans 12 amino acids. Germline V gives CDR1 SGHKS, CDR2 YYEKEE (reference sequence). The CDR3 here is CASSLDSYGYTF. DNA of the CDR3: TGTGCCAGCAGCTTAGACAGCTATGGCTACACCTTC.

This clone has just one count. This rearrangement joins TRBV9 to TRBJ2-7; D is perhaps TRBD2 (7 bases). V shed 0 bases and J shed 2 bases, with 12 bases lying between them. Germline V gene lookup returns CDR1 SGDLS and CDR2 YYNGEE. The CDR3 is 15 residues long. The CDR3 spells CASSVGGGGTYEQYF. As DNA, the CDR3 is TGTGCCAGCAGCGTAGGAGGGGGGGGGACCTACGAGCAGTACTTC.

With respect to this clone: At one end, the junction sequence differs from germline, possibly due to a read error. V gene TRBV4-3 combines with J gene TRBJ2-7, with a weak D call TRBD2 (7 bases). The germline V gene has CDR1 LGHNA and CDR2 YSLEER. This CDR3 contains 14 residues. The CDR3 spells CASSQVKGGVEQYF. DNA of the CDR3: TGCGCCAGCAGTCAAGTCAAGGGGGGGGTCGAGCAGTACTTC.

This clone was detected once. This chain's CDR3 is CAPHQGGLTEAFF. CDR3 in DNA: TGTGCCCCCCATCAGGGGGGCCTGACTGAAGCTTTCTTT. This chain connects TRBV10-3 to TRBJ1-1; TRBD1 aligns across 7 bases. This CDR3 region has 13 residues. V shed 11 bases and J 5 bases; nucleotides not matched to a gene: 11. Germline-derived CDR1 and CDR2 are ENHRY and SYGVKD.

The table lists this clone with a few counts. The V call is TRBV7-2, the J call TRBJ1-1; the D is unclear. The CDR3 has 15 amino acids. Trimming pared 1 base from V and 1 base from J, leaving 10 bases between. The germline gives CDR1 SGHTA, CDR2 FQGNSA. CDR3 coding DNA: TGTGCCAGCAGCTTAGATGCCACGCGGAACACTGAAGCTTTCTTT. Translating gives CASSLDATRNTEAFF.

The chain links TRBV9 to TRBJ2-7, with 7 bases lining up with TRBD2. V dropped 0 bases and J dropped 2; count of bases not matched to a gene: 5. Germline CDR1 and CDR2: SGDLS and YYNGEE. CDR3 length: 15 residues. Written as DNA, the CDR3 is TGTGCCAGCAGCGTAGATCCGACTAGCCCCTACGAGCAGTACTTC. Translating it yields CASSVDPTSPYEQYF.

This clone was seen only once. The rearrangement uses TRBV30 and TRBJ1-2; D call uncertain. Germline V gene data show CDR1 as GTSNPN and CDR2 as SVGIG (reference sequence). This CDR3 spans 14 amino acids. Trimming took 2 bases from V and 0 from J, leaving 10 bases between them. The CDR3 spells CAWSRGSANYGYTF. DNA for the CDR3: TGTGCCTGGAGTCGCGGGTCAGCTAACTATGGCTACACCTTC.

The gene calls are TRBV11-2 and TRBJ1-2; TRBD1 agrees at 10 bases. The CDR3 is made up of 18 amino acids. Trimming took 6 bases from V and 4 from J; bases not matched to a gene: 17. Germline V lookup: CDR1 SGHAT, CDR2 FQNNGV. CDR3 DNA: TGTGCCAGCAGAGGAATCACCGGGACAGGGGATAAAGTCTATGGCTACACCTTC. The encoded protein is CASRGITGTGDKVYGYTF.

V is TRBV29-1 and J is TRBJ1-2; 7 bases match TRBD1. The CDR3 extends over 11 amino acids. CDR1 and CDR2 (germline): SQVTM, ANQGSEA. Trimming cost V 4 bases and J 6 bases; bases outside gene matches: 2. CDR3 sequence reads: CSVVTGDGYTF. The CDR3 coding sequence is TGCAGCGTTGTTACAGGGGATGGCTACACCTTC.

CDR3 amino acids: CAHRAGNTIYF. CDR3 sequence (DNA): TGTGCCCACCGGGCTGGAAACACCATATATTTT. The chain uses TRBV30 and TRBJ1-3; the D is unclear. With 8 bases removed from V and 2 bases from J, the gap between germline ends came to 7 bases. CDR1 and CDR2 from the germline V gene are GTSNPN and SVGIG (reference sequence). This CDR3 region has 11 residues.

The chain couples TRBV6-5 to TRBJ2-2; D might be TRBD1 (6 bases). Trimming took 6 bases from V and 4 from J, leaving 15 bases between them. This CDR3 has 15 residues. Germline CDR1 MNHEY, CDR2 SVGAGI. The CDR3 DNA sequence: TGTGCCAGCAGGGGCAGACAGGAGTTCACCGGGGAGCTGTTTTTT. It translates to CASRGRQEFTGELFF.